A selection of T cell receptor beta chains follows, all from one sample in a study of cytomegalovirus exposure and HLA in healthy donors. Sequencing used immunoSEQ multiplex PCR; TCRdb keeps in-frame clones, though not all of them. The sample consists of 120,000 or so clones, around 80% of them appearing once. The sequenced sample was PBMCs. Every receptor here comes from a man between 25 and 39 years old in good health and CMV-seropositive. Both conserved end residues are part of each CDR3. A D gene is named only where the DNA matches it firmly. Some rows mark clone size as missing; the rest say once, few, many or name a class of expanded clone.

j_call,v_call,cdr3_length,d_call,clone_size,cdr3_nt,cdr3_aa
TRBJ2-1,TRBV10-3,19,-,-,TGTGCCATCAGTGAGTCGGGGGCCCTCGCGGAAGACACCTACAATGAGCAGTTCTTC,CAISESGALAEDTYNEQFF
TRBJ2-1,TRBV11-2,14,-,once,TGTGCCAGCAGCTTAGGACGGAGCTACAATGAGCAGTTCTTC,CASSLGRSYNEQFF
TRBJ2-5,TRBV30,15,-,once,TGTGCCTGGAGCTCAGGGGGGCCCAATCGAAGGGACCAGTACTTC,CAWSSGGPNRRDQYF
TRBJ2-2,TRBV9,16,TRBD1,-,TGTGCCAGCACCAACACAGGGGGCGGGTTGACCGGGGAGCTGTTTTTT,CASTNTGGGLTGELFF
TRBJ1-5,TRBV2,19,-,few,TGTGCCAGCAGTGAAGGGCAGAAATTCCGTTTTTATAGCAATCAGCCCCAGCATTTT,CASSEGQKFRFYSNQPQHF
TRBJ2-3,TRBV2,16,TRBD2,once,TGTGCCAGCGGGGGGTCGAGCGGGACTAGCACAGATACGCAGTATTTT,CASGGSSGTSTDTQYF
TRBJ1-5,TRBV19,14,-,-,TGTGCCAGTAGTATGAGCCAGGGGTTTCAGCCCCAGCATTTT,CASSMSQGFQPQHF
TRBJ2-1,TRBV9,14,-,-,TGTGCCAGCAGCGTAGTAGGGGGTTACAATGAGCAGTTCTTC,CASSVVGGYNEQFF
TRBJ2-3,TRBV15,15,-,-,TGTGCCACCAGCGGAACCTTGCAGGGCACAGATACGCAGTATTTT,CATSGTLQGTDTQYF
TRBJ1-5,TRBV7-2,16,TRBD1,-,TGTGCCAGCAGCTTAGTCTATACAGGGGGCTATCAGCCCCAGCATTTT,CASSLVYTGGYQPQHF
TRBJ2-4,TRBV2,11,-,-,TGTGCCAGCAACGCAGGGAACATTCAGTACTTC,CASNAGNIQYF
TRBJ2-3,TRBV5-4,15,TRBD2,once,TGTGCCAGTTCACTCGGGACTAAACTCACAGATACGCAGTATTTT,CASSLGTKLTDTQYF
TRBJ2-3,TRBV6-1,15,TRBD2,-,TGTGCCAGCAGTGGGCAGCGGGGGGGCCAAGATACGCAGTATTTT,CASSGQRGGQDTQYF
TRBJ1-2,TRBV11-2,17,TRBD1,-,TGTGCCAGCAGCGCTGCTTTGACAGGGTGGGCAAACTATGGCTACACCTTC,CASSAALTGWANYGYTF
TRBJ1-6,TRBV28,18,-,-,TGTGCCAGCAGTGACTGGACGGCTCGGGACTTAATTAATTCACCCCTCCACTTT,CASSDWTARDLINSPLHF
TRBJ2-1,TRBV6-1,15,-,-,TGTGCCAGCAGTGAAGCGGCAGGATCCTACAATGAGCAGTTCTTC,CASSEAAGSYNEQFF
TRBJ1-5,TRBV10-3,17,-,-,TGTGCCATCAGTGAGTCACAGGGAGGGGGAGGCAATCAGCCCCAGCATTTT,CAISESQGGGGNQPQHF
TRBJ2-1,TRBV13,17,TRBD2,-,TGTGCCAGCAGCAAGCTACCCCGTCGCGGGGGGGCCGCAGAGCAGTTCTTC,CASSKLPRRGGAAEQFF
TRBJ2-2,TRBV11-3,16,-,-,TGTGCCAGCACCTACCCCCGAACAGTAAACACCGGGGAGCTGTTTTTT,CASTYPRTVNTGELFF
TRBJ1-1,TRBV10-3,15,-,-,TGTGCCATCAATAGTCCGGGCCGGGGGGCCACTGAAGCTTTCTTT,CAINSPGRGATEAFF
TRBJ2-5,TRBV10-3,14,-,-,TGTGCCATCAGTGCCAGTGCGGGACAAGAGACCCAGTACTTC,CAISASAGQETQYF
TRBJ2-2,TRBV5-4,16,TRBD1,-,TGTGCCAGCAGCTCAGGACAGGGGGCGCCCACCGGGGAGCTGTTTTTT,CASSSGQGAPTGELFF
TRBJ2-7,TRBV7-9,11,-,few,TGTGCCAGCAGCGCCGGGACACAGCAGTACTTC,CASSAGTQQYF
TRBJ2-2,TRBV4-2,17,-,-,TGTGCCAGCAGCCAGACCCTCAAGGGGCCTCGGTCCGGGGAGCTGTTTTTT,CASSQTLKGPRSGELFF
TRBJ2-7,TRBV7-6,13,-,-,TGTGCCAGCAGCACTGGACTCTCCTACGAGCAGTACTTC,CASSTGLSYEQYF
TRBJ1-2,TRBV30,13,-,-,TGTGCCTGGAGGACGGGGGTTGACTATGGCTACACCTTC,CAWRTGVDYGYTF
TRBJ1-2,TRBV19,15,-,-,TGTGCCAGTAGTACTGAGGCGGGAGATACCCATGGCTACACCTTC,CASSTEAGDTHGYTF
TRBJ1-1,TRBV7-9,12,-,-,TGTTCCAGCAGCCTCAGGGAATCGGAAGCTTTCTTT,CSSSLRESEAFF
TRBJ2-2,TRBV7-3,15,TRBD1,-,TGTGCCAGCAGCCCCCGGACAGGGGATACCGGGGAGCTGTTTTTT,CASSPRTGDTGELFF
TRBJ2-1,TRBV20-1,11,-,-,TGCAGTGCAACTGCCTACAATGAGCAGTTCTTC,CSATAYNEQFF
TRBJ2-5,TRBV18,16,TRBD1,once,TGTGCCAGCTCACCACGAGACAGGGGGAGGGCAGAGACCCAGTACTTC,CASSPRDRGRAETQYF
TRBJ1-4,TRBV11-1,14,TRBD1,-,TGTGCCAGCACCTCCGGGACAGAGGATGAAAAACTGTTTTTT,CASTSGTEDEKLFF
TRBJ1-5,TRBV7-2,13,TRBD1,-,TGTGCCAGCAGCCAGACAGGGAATCAGCCCCAGCATTTT,CASSQTGNQPQHF
TRBJ2-2,TRBV14,16,-,-,TGTGCCAGCAGCCAAGGTCCGGGGATGAACACCGGGGAGCTGTTTTTT,CASSQGPGMNTGELFF
TRBJ2-7,TRBV14,16,-,once,TGTGCCAGCGCGCTTAGGGCGGGCAGAACCGGCTACGAGCAGTACTTC,CASALRAGRTGYEQYF
TRBJ1-6,TRBV4-3,16,-,-,TGCGCCAGCAGCCAAGATGGGGCAGGGTGGAATTCACCCCTCCACTTT,CASSQDGAGWNSPLHF
TRBJ1-2,TRBV27,13,-,-,TGTGCCAGCAGTTTTATAGCTAACTATGGCTACACCTTC,CASSFIANYGYTF
TRBJ2-3,TRBV19,15,-,once,TGTGCCAGTAGCCCCTCCCAAGCCGGCACAGATACGCAGTATTTT,CASSPSQAGTDTQYF
TRBJ2-3,TRBV5-1,15,TRBD2,-,TGCGCCAGCAGCCCTTCGACTAGCGGGGGGCCCGCTCGGTATTTT,CASSPSTSGGPARYF
TRBJ1-3,TRBV5-1,15,-,-,TGCGCCAGCGCGGAGACAGGCCTCTCTGGAAACACCATATATTTT,CASAETGLSGNTIYF
TRBJ1-2,TRBV5-4,15,TRBD1,few,TGTGCCAGCAGCCTAGGGACAGAACTAAACTATGGCTACACCTTC,CASSLGTELNYGYTF
TRBJ1-2,TRBV7-2,12,-,-,TGTGCCAGCAGCTTAGGCGGCTATGGCTACACCTTC,CASSLGGYGYTF
TRBJ1-4,TRBV19,15,TRBD1,-,TGTGCCAGTAGTTCGAACAGGGGGCTCGGTGAAAAACTGTTTTTT,CASSSNRGLGEKLFF